This T cell receptor beta chain appears in the sequencing data of a study of cytomegalovirus exposure and HLA in healthy donors (dated by TCRdb to about 2017). The study in broad terms: An earlier analysis of approximately 640 of the donors reported 250 to 300 Gb of sequence data and about 100 million unique TCR beta sequences from some 180 million T cells. An early release that covered around 590 HLA-typed donors contained approximately 300 gigabases of sequencing data and some 87 million unique TCR sequences. Of the 350 to 450 genotyped donors, 65% to 90% fell in the genetic ancestry cluster associated with self-reported Caucasian donors. The study was designed to test whether signatures of past pathogen exposure could be identified by cataloging public T cell receptors. The T cell repertoires of several hundred subjects were profiled by immunosequencing and related to cytomegalovirus serostatus. Along with the 666-subject first cohort, a separate validation cohort of 120 different subjects was used. To predict cytomegalovirus infection status, the study brought together high-throughput TCR immunosequencing, statistical association of individual TCRs with disease status, and machine learning. To study patterns of TCR occurrence, a later analysis re-analyzed previously published TCR beta repertoires from hundreds of donors and added high-resolution HLA genotyping. The later analysis used no new phenotypic data to find candidate immune exposures, relying instead on TCR beta sequences and their occurrence across donors. To decide whether each TCR beta V gene segment behaved as functional or pseudogenic, an earlier analysis of fewer than 750 of the donors relied on high-throughput TCR beta sequencing. Donor age, sex, ethnicity and CMV serostatus were compiled alongside the repertoire data. A later genetic analysis used genome-wide SNP genotypes for about 65% of the 666 donors, treating that subset as a discovery cohort. All discovery cohort repertoires had been generated using a single sequencing platform. Class I and class II HLA loci were covered by the typing at four-digit resolution. Typing coverage differed by locus: A, B, C, DRB1 and DQB1 were typed in roughly 620-630 donors, DQA1 in about 550, DPA1 in around 580, and DPB1 in approximately 450. Four to six DR-DQ haplotypes were handled as single units for association and clustering, since linkage in the cohort was strong. Among a few hundred genotyped donors of the cohort, an average of approximately 240,000 unique TCR beta nucleotide sequences were sequenced per donor, around a sixth of them non-productive.

Broader findings and caveats from the paper: An earlier analysis of approximately 570 of the donors showed that most TCR beta V segments appeared in productive rearrangements either about 90% or about 30% of the time, which broadly matched IMGT annotations. According to a later analysis, most CMV-associated TCR beta chains appeared to be HLA-restricted, and the HLA associations seemed to be driven largely by CMV exposure. At a false discovery rate of 0.05, a later analysis linked approximately 18,000 TCR beta sequences to specific HLA alleles. Three of the identified cytomegalovirus-associated TCR beta chains were confirmed in vitro to be specific for cytomegalovirus antigens. The 87-base-pair reads could not distinguish some IMGT-functional V segments, including TRBV6-2 and TRBV6-3, so those segments were excluded. In a later genetic analysis, a missense DCLRE1C variant was associated with V-gene and J-gene trimming of TCR beta chains, and the association was replicated in an independent cohort. In a later analysis, the rate of TCR association differed among HLA loci, with DRB1 alleles having the most associated TCRs and HLA-C alleles having the fewest. According to the authors, the approach could potentially be generalized to other disease states and immunological phenotypes. When HLA alleles, especially DR and DQ, strongly co-occurred, attributing TCR associations to individual alleles was difficult. Sequencing depth was assumed to be roughly uniform across donors in the presence/absence analyses, though that assumption may not hold. The sequencing pipeline was judged likely to have produced a cluster of highly shared sequence variants as a technical artifact. Linkage disequilibrium might explain the correlated functional status among segregating V segments, but an unknown experimental factor could not be ruled out. Because counts were too low, 15 or so rarely observed V segments, including chromosome 9 orphons, were excluded from the earlier analysis of around 640 of the donors. The classifier was reported to diagnose cytomegalovirus status with high specificity and sensitivity in both the original cohort and the validation cohort. Because HLA typing was unavailable for some donors at each locus, only the typed subset was used in association tests. According to a later genetic analysis, donors in an Asian-associated ancestry cluster had fewer N-insertions in productive TCRs than the roughly 670-donor mean. The only immune exposure information available for the cohort was CMV serostatus. A later analysis reported that several top co-occurrence clusters appeared linked to parvovirus B19, influenza, CMV and Epstein-Barr virus. A further reported finding was that TCR beta sequences accurately predicted the HLA-A and HLA-B alleles for most subjects in the first cohort. Only TCR beta chains were sequenced in this cohort, and the absence of alpha or paired-chain data limited detectable features. In the study, 150 to 200 TCR beta chains were listed as associated with cytomegalovirus. Across donors, most TCR sequences were observed very rarely, whereas some public TCRs were present in many individuals. A later analysis found that HLA-associated TCR beta chains were more clonally expanded and had lower generation probabilities than equally common non-associated chains.

The cohort comprised fewer than 750 healthy bone marrow donors. Cohort members were all nominally healthy when sampled, although unrecorded immune exposures were likely present. The donor was CMV seronegative and was included in the group of several hundred seronegative cohort members. Every donor gave a peripheral blood sample, and the peripheral blood mononuclear cells from that sample were used for TCR beta sequencing. Genomic DNA extraction from the blood cell samples was performed with the Qiagen DNeasy Blood Extraction Kit. Comment on this clone: What this receptor recognizes is not known. No qualities accompany the bases; no much larger clone lies one base away.

Library generation was performed with the immunoSEQ multiplex PCR assay. The multiplex PCR relied on a mix of 60 forward primers for TCR Vbeta segments and 13 reverse primers for TCR Jbeta segments. Amplification of the CDR3 region of rearranged TCR beta genes was performed with a multiplex PCR assay on genomic DNA. The Illumina HiSeq System was used to sequence the amplified TCR beta libraries as 87-base-pair reads. Regarding the original processing steps: A later analysis tallied 80 million to 95 million unique TCR beta chains across the 640 or so repertoires, and 10 million to 11 million of those chains were shared by two or more donors. Raw reads were error-corrected and collapsed into unique sequences by a nearest-neighbor algorithm in which closely related sequences were merged to remove PCR and sequencing errors. Alignment of CDR3 sequences to IMGT reference sequences was used to assign V, D and J gene segments. Each retained sequence needed at least a six-nucleotide match to both a V gene segment and a J gene segment. Rearrangements were called productive when the CDR3 lacked stop codons and stayed in frame with V and J; all others were non-productive. CDR3 was defined by IMGT convention, running from the second conserved V-encoded cysteine to the conserved J-encoded phenylalanine. The earlier analysis of about 590 of the donors excluded sequences that lacked an unambiguous match to a single V gene segment. In an earlier analysis of approximately 590 of the donors, V segments were called functional above 56.7% productive rearrangements and were called segregating when the between-donor standard deviation exceeded 5%. To diagnose cytomegalovirus status from the catalog of TCR beta chain sequences, a statistical classification framework was built. In a later analysis, TCR nucleotide sequences were compared against IMGT/GENE-DB human TR gene sequences so that V and J genes could be assigned. In a later analysis, CDR3 sequences and most-parsimonious VDJ recombination scenarios were assigned using the TCRdist pipeline. In a later analysis, every TCR beta chain was defined by the combination of its CDR3 amino acid sequence and its V-gene family, and reads without a unique V-gene family were dropped. In a later analysis, a few hundred highly shared, low-generation-probability nucleotide sequences were removed to address suspected cross-contamination and a sequencing artifact. In a later analysis, a clonal expansion index was calculated for each public chain from normalized within-repertoire ranks of inferred template counts. Generation probabilities in a later analysis came from a VDJ recombination model fitted to out-of-frame rearrangements, and those results were checked against IGoR. In a later analysis, hypergeometric tests were used to score TCR-TCR, TCR-HLA and TCR-CMV co-occurrence, with a repertoire-size bias correction applied to TCR pairs. False discovery rates were estimated in a later analysis by permuting HLA or CMV assignments 20 times. A later analysis grouped co-occurring TCRs with DBSCAN, adding TCRdist sequence similarity when clustering within HLA-allele-positive subsets. Co-occurrence clustering excluded repertoires with fewer than 30,000 or more than 120,000 public chains, plus five with anomalous nucleotide sharing. Here the immuneACCESS table is served through TCRdb, limited to in-frame sequences with V and J called. Missing clones are a known gap in these copies; in checked studies unresolved V genes cover under half, and the rest lacks a known reason. That table supplies the V and J calls and clone size; D and trimming were determined from the DNA. Within this sample are approximately 180,000 clones, with around 84% of them counted one time only. Around 1.7% of the sample belongs to the ten largest clones.

V trim: 6 bases; J trim: 6 bases; unmatched bases: 5. The CDR3 spans 14 residues, from the cysteine through the phenylalanine. CDR3 DNA is the only sequence kept; it has 42 bases, read in frame from the first base. From the germline V gene, CDR1 is LGHNA and CDR2 is YNFKEQ. This clonotype was sampled from a woman aged 18-29 years in good health and CMV-seronegative. The V and J genes are TRBV4-2 and TRBJ2-2, with 9 middle bases fitting TRBD1. The sequencing sample was made of PBMCs. The base sequence is TGTGCCAGCAGGTCGGACAGGGGACCCGGGGAGCTGTTTTTT. It translates to CASRSDRGPGELFF.